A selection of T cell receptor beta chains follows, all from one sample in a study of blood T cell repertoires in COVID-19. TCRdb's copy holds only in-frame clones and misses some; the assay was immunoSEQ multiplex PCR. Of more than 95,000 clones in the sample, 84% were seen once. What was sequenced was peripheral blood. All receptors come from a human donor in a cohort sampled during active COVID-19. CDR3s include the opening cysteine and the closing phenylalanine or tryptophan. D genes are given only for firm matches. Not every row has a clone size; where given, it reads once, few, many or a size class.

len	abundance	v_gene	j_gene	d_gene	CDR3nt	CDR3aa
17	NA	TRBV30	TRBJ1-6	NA	TGTGCCTGGAGTGTACGAGGGAGAGGCAGAGAGCATTCACCCCTCCACTTT	CAWSVRGRGREHSPLHF
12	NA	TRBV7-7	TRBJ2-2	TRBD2	TGTGCCAGCGGGGAGGGGCCCGGGGAGCTGTTTTTT	CASGEGPGELFF
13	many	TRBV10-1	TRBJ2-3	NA	TGCGCCAGCAGTGATTCGGAGAAAGATACGCAGTATTTT	CASSDSEKDTQYF
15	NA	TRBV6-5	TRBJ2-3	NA	TGTGCCAGCAGTTACTCGCCTAGCGGCACAGATACGCAGTATTTT	CASSYSPSGTDTQYF
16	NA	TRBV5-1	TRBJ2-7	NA	TGCGCCAACACCCGAGAGGACGACCAAAGGGGCTACGAGCAGTACTTC	CANTREDDQRGYEQYF
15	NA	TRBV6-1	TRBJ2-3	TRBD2	TGTGCCAGCAGTGAATGGGGGGGGAGCACAGATACGCAGTATTTT	CASSEWGGSTDTQYF
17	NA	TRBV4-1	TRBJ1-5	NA	TGCGCCAGCAGCCAAGTACAAGCAAGGGGGAAGAGACAGCCCCAGCATTTT	CASSQVQARGKRQPQHF
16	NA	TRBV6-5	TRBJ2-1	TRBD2	TGTGCCAGCAGTTACTCGGGCGGGGGGCCCTACAATGAGCAGTTCTTC	CASSYSGGGPYNEQFF
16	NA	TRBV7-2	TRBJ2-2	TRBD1	TGTGCCAGCAGCTCCTTACAGGGGGCGCGAACCGGGGAGCTGTTTTTT	CASSSLQGARTGELFF
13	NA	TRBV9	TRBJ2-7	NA	TGTGCCAGCAGCTTCCTCCCGGGATACGAGCAGTACTTC	CASSFLPGYEQYF
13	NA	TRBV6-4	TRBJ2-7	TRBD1	TGTGCCAGCATAGGACAGGGGAGGTACGAGCAGTACTTC	CASIGQGRYEQYF
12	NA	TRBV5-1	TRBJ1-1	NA	TGCGCCAGCAGCAAGGGCGGGACTGAAGCTTTCTTT	CASSKGGTEAFF
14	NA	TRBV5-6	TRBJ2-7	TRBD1	TGTGCCAGCAGCCAATGGACAGGGATGTACGAGCAGTACTTC	CASSQWTGMYEQYF